Listed here are 17 T cell receptor beta chains from one sample, sequenced in a study of shared clonotypes between healthy human individuals. Clones were read by immunoSEQ multiplex PCR, and TCRdb kept only the in-frame ones, dropping some. The sample contains about 1.5 million clones, roughly 95% of which appear only once. Material: naive CD4+ T cells sorted from blood. Subset described: CD45RA+ positively selected. Receptors were obtained from a man between 25 and 39 years old in good health.

This clone was observed a few times. The chain has TRBV10-3 and TRBJ2-3; 8 bases line up with TRBD2. The V gene's germline CDR1 is ENHRY and CDR2 SYGVKD. V shed 8 bases, J shed 3 bases, and the junction held 1 base outside the gene matches. The length of the CDR3 is 12 residues. CDR3 nucleotide sequence: TGTGCCATCGCTAGCGGGACAGATACGCAGTATTTT. Translating gives CAIASGTDTQYF.

The chain joins TRBV18 to TRBJ2-5; D unclear. Germline V CDR1 and CDR2: KGHSH, LQKENI. CDR3 size: 15 residues. The germline V and J ends were trimmed by 4 bases and 2 bases, with 14 bases remaining between them. CDR3 amino acids: CASSRSRARQETQYF. The CDR3 bases are TGTGCCAGCTCACGAAGTAGGGCCAGACAAGAGACCCAGTACTTC. Based on the CDR3 plus reference TRBV18 and TRBJ2-5, the full variable domain is NAGVMQNPRHLVRRRGQEARLRCSPMKGHSHVYWYRQLPEEGLKFMVYLQKENIIDESGMPKERFSAEFPKEGPSILRIQQVVRGDSAAYFCASSRSRARQETQYFGPGTRLLVL.

J is TRBJ2-2 and V is TRBV10-3, with D maybe TRBD1 (5 bases). The CDR3 loop spans 15 amino acids. Looked up from germline, CDR1 is ENHRY and CDR2 is SYGVKD. With 3 bases removed from V and 0 bases from J, the gap between germline ends came to 8 bases. CDR3 residues: CAISDDSSNTGELFF. The CDR3 region has the DNA TGTGCCATCAGTGACGACAGTTCGAACACCGGGGAGCTGTTTTTT.

J is TRBJ2-1 and V is TRBV4-1, with 9 bases aligning to TRBD2. The CDR3 is 17 residues long. V was clipped by 4 bases and J by 4 bases; unmatched bases: 11. The germline CDR1 and CDR2 sequences are MGHRA and YSYEKL. CDR3 sequence reads: CASSPGWSAGGYNEQFF. The CDR3 DNA reads as TGCGCCAGCAGCCCTGGCTGGAGTGCGGGAGGGTACAATGAGCAGTTCTTC.

The rearrangement links TRBV6-5 to TRBJ1-4; TRBD1 is a possible D gene (5 bases). The CDR3 extends over 13 amino acids. The V gene lost 6 bases and the J gene lost 4 bases, with 9 bases spanning the gap. Germline lookup yields CDR1 MNHEY and CDR2 SVGAGI. The DNA for the CDR3 is TGTGCCAGCAGCCAGGGACGTAATGAAAAACTGTTTTTT. Its protein product is CASSQGRNEKLFF.

The CDR3 sequence: CASGAQTPGTEAFF. The CDR3 DNA follows: TGCGCCAGCGGAGCACAGACCCCAGGCACTGAAGCTTTCTTT. The V and J genes are TRBV5-1 and TRBJ1-1; D remains ambiguous. V was shortened by 7 bases and J by 4 bases, with 17 bases between the two germline ends. The CDR3 loop spans 14 amino acids. Germline CDR1 and CDR2: SGHRS and YFSETQ.

The rearrangement uses TRBV4-1 and TRBJ2-1, with 9 bases lining up with TRBD2. Trimming cost V 3 bases and J 7 bases; bases outside gene matches: 10. CDR1 is MGHRA and CDR2 is YSYEKL in the germline V gene. The CDR3 covers 16 residues. The CDR3 region is CASSQETSGIPNEQFF. The CDR3 bases are TGCGCCAGCAGCCAGGAGACTAGCGGAATCCCTAATGAGCAGTTCTTC.

The genes are TRBV27 and TRBJ2-1; tentatively, D is TRBD2 (6 bases). The CDR3 runs 14 residues. The germline V and J ends were trimmed by 7 bases and 7 bases, with 17 bases remaining between them. Germline lookup yields CDR1 MNHEY and CDR2 SMNVEV (reference sequence). In DNA form, the CDR3 reads TGTGCCAGCAATAGCTGGGGGAGGACGAATGAGCAGTTCTTC. Encoded protein: CASNSWGRTNEQFF.

The V and J genes are TRBV7-2 and TRBJ2-7, with D perhaps matching TRBD1 (5 bases). Trimming removed 0 bases at V and 0 bases at J, with 9 bases between. Germline CDR1 is SGHTA and CDR2 is FQGNSA. The CDR3 runs 15 residues. CDR3 in DNA: TGTGCCAGCAGCTTAGCGTTGGACACCTCCTACGAGCAGTACTTC. Translation: CASSLALDTSYEQYF.

This chain connects TRBV5-1 to TRBJ1-4; the D is unclear. The V gene's germline CDR1 is SGHRS and CDR2 YFSETQ. Trimming stripped 4 bases from V and 8 bases from J, with 12 bases between. The CDR3 consists of 13 residues. CDR3 sequence (DNA): TGCGCCAGCAGCCTGAACGGGGAGGAAAAACTGTTTTTT. It translates to CASSLNGEEKLFF. The complete variable domain, with remaining parts taken from reference TRBV5-1 and TRBJ1-4, reads KAGVTQTPRYLIKTRGQQVTLSCSPISGHRSVSWYQQTPGQGLQFLFEYFSETQRNKGNFPGRFSGRQFSNSRSEMNVSTLELGDSALYLCASSLNGEEKLFFGSGTQLSVL.

The chain employs TRBV10-3 and TRBJ2-1, with D perhaps TRBD2 (6 bases). Germline loops: CDR1 ENHRY, CDR2 SYGVKD. This CDR3 has 14 residues. V was clipped by 6 bases and J by 6 bases, with 15 bases between them. In nucleotides, the CDR3 is TGTGCCATCAGGGCCCAGCGGGTAGCCAATGAGCAGTTCTTC. Translated, it gives CAIRAQRVANEQFF.

V usage is TRBV15 and J usage is TRBJ2-1, with 8 bases that match TRBD2. V was pared by 7 bases and J by 15 bases, with 8 bases of the junction left unmatched. CDR3 size: 11 residues. CDR1 and CDR2 from the germline V gene are LNHNV and YYDKDF (reference sequence). The CDR3 nucleotides are TGTGCCACCAAAGAAGCGGGAGAGTTGTTCTTC. It codes for CATKEAGELFF.

V and J are TRBV9 and TRBJ2-1; TRBD2 aligns across 7 bases. The trim removed 0 bases at V and 7 bases at J, leaving 10 bases unmatched. Per germline, CDR1 SGDLS and CDR2 YYNGEE. The CDR3 consists of 16 residues. CDR3 region: CASSVVDLTSLNEQFF. CDR3 DNA: TGTGCCAGCAGCGTAGTAGACCTGACTAGCCTTAATGAGCAGTTCTTC.

V usage is TRBV9 and J usage is TRBJ2-1; 10 bases map to TRBD2. Germline V gene lookup returns CDR1 SGDLS and CDR2 YYNGEE. V shed 0 bases, J shed 7 bases, and the junction held 7 bases outside the gene matches. The CDR3 consists of 16 residues. DNA for the CDR3: TGTGCCAGCAGCGTAGGCAGCGGGAGGGCCGGGAATGAGCAGTTCTTC. Amino acids: CASSVGSGRAGNEQFF.

The V and J genes are TRBV5-3 and TRBJ2-3; D is tentatively TRBD1 or TRBD2 (6 bases each). TRBV5-3 is recorded as an ORF, its role being uncertain. This CDR3 is 14 amino acids long. V lost 4 bases and J lost 5, with 14 bases in between. CDR3 loop: CARSPGGTIDTQYF. The CDR3 region has the DNA TGTGCCAGAAGCCCGGGCGGGACAATAGATACGCAGTATTTT.

The chain recombines TRBV5-1 with TRBJ1-2; maybe TRBD1 (6 bases). The CDR3 covers 15 residues. Trimming left V 0 bases short and J 7 bases short, with 16 bases between. The V gene's germline CDR1 is SGHRS and CDR2 YFSETQ. The CDR3 here is CASSLVTGPKGGYTF. As DNA, the CDR3 is TGCGCCAGCAGCTTGGTAACAGGGCCCAAGGGTGGCTACACCTTC.

This chain uses TRBV28 with TRBJ1-5; D perhaps matches TRBD1 (6 bases). Germline V gene data show CDR1 as MDHEN and CDR2 as SYDVKM. V was trimmed by 4 bases and J by 6 bases, leaving 10 bases between them. This CDR3 has 13 amino acids. CDR3 sequence reads: CASSYRVRQPQHF. The CDR3, as DNA: TGTGCCAGCAGTTACAGGGTACGTCAGCCCCAGCATTTT.